This TCR beta chain was found in a study of blood T cell repertoires in COVID-19. On the study more broadly: Sites across the United States, Italy and Spain contributed samples from acute and convalescent COVID-19. PBMCs, B-cell-depleted T cells, or T cells provided the cDNA or gDNA that made up the material.

As originally analysed: Quantification of nucleated cells was approximated via reference gene primer amplification. The data were produced by immunoSEQ multiplex PCR, yet TCRdb's version contains in-frame clones alone and is incomplete. The DNA was the basis for D and trimming; V, J and clone size are from that table. The data contain roughly 200,000 clones, 76% of them seen just once; the ten biggest clones take up roughly 8.7%. J was trimmed by 9 bases and V by 1 base; bases with no gene match: 8. The CDR3 loop spans 15 amino acids. Germline-derived CDR1 and CDR2 are SGHTA and FQGTGA. The clonotype comes from a woman in her 50s with active or convalescent COVID-19. The chain employs TRBV7-3 and TRBJ2-1, with TRBD2 matching 8 bases. Input material: peripheral blood. The DNA of the CDR3 is TGTGCCAGCAGCTTAATTGCGGGAGGCAGTGCTGAGCAGTTCTTC. Residues: CASSLIAGGSAEQFF.